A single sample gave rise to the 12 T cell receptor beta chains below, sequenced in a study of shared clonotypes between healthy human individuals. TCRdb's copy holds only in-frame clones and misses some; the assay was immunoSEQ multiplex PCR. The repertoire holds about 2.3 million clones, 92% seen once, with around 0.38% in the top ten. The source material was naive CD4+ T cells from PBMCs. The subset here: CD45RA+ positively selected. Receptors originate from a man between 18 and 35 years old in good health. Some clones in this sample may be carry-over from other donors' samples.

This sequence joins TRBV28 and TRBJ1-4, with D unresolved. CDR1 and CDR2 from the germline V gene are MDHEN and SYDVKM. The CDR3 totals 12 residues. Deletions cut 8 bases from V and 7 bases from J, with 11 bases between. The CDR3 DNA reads TGTGCCAGCGCTGAAGGAGGTGAAAAACTGTTTTTT. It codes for CASAEGGEKLFF.

The CDR3 sequence: CASSDRDRGSETQYF. The CDR3 DNA reads TGTGCCAGCAGCGATCGGGACAGGGGGTCAGAGACCCAGTACTTC. The chain employs TRBV7-8 and TRBJ2-5; 11 bases fit TRBD1. V was pared by 5 bases and J by 4 bases, with 6 bases of the junction left unmatched. CDR3 length: 15 residues. From germline, CDR1 is SGHVS and CDR2 FQNEAQ.

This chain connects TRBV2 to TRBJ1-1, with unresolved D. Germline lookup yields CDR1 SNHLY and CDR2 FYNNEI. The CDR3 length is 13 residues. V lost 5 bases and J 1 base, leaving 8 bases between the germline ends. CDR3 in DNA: TGTGCCAGCAGTTTCACTTGGAACACTGAAGCTTTCTTT. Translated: CASSFTWNTEAFF.

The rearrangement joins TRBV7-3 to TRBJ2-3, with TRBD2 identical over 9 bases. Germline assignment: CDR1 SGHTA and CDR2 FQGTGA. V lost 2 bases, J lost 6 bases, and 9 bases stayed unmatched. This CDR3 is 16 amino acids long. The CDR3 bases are TGTGCCAGCAGCTTACAGTCGACTAGCGGTGGGGATACGCAGTATTTT. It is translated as CASSLQSTSGGDTQYF. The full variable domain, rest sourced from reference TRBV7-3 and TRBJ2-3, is GAGVSQTPSNKVTEKGKYVELRCDPISGHTALYWYRQSLGQGPEFLIYFQGTGAADDSGLPNDRFFAVRPEGSVSTLKIQRTERGDSAVYLCASSLQSTSGGDTQYFGPGTRLTVL.

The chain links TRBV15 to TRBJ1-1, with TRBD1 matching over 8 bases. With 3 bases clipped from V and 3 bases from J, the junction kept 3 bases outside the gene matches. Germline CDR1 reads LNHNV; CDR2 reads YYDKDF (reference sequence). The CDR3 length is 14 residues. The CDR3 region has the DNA TGTGCCACCAGCAGGGGACAGGTCGACACTGAAGCTTTCTTT. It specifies CATSRGQVDTEAFF.

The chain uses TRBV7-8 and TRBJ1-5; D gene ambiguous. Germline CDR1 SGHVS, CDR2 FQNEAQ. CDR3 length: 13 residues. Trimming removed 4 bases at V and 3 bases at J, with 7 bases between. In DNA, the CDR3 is TGTGCCAGCAGCTACCGCACCAATCAGCCCCAGCATTTT. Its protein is CASSYRTNQPQHF.

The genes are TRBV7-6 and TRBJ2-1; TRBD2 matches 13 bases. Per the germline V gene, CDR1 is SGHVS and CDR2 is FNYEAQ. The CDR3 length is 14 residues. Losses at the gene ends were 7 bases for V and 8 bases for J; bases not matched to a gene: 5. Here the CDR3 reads CASTGLAGVDEQFF. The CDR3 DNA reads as TGTGCCAGCACCGGACTAGCGGGAGTAGATGAGCAGTTCTTC.

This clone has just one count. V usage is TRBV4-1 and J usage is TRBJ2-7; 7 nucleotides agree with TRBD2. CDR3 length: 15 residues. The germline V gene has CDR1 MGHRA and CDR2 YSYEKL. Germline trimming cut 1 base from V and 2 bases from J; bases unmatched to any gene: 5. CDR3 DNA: TGCGCCAGCAGCCAAGGGGGGGGACCTCCCTACGAGCAGTACTTC. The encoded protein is CASSQGGGPPYEQYF.

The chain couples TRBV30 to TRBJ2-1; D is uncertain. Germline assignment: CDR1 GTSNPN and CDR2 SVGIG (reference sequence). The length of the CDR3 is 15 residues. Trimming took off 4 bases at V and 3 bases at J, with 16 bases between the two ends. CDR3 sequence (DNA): TGTGCCTGGACTGCCTGGCGGACCGACTACAATGAGCAGTTCTTC. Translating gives CAWTAWRTDYNEQFF.

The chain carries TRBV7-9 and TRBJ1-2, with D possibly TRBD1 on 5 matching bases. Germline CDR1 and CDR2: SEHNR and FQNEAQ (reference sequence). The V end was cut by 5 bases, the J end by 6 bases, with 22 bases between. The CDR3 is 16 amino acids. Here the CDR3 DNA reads TGTGCCAGCAGCCCCTCCAGGGCCGTAATGGGAGATGGCTACACCTTC. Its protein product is CASSPSRAVMGDGYTF.

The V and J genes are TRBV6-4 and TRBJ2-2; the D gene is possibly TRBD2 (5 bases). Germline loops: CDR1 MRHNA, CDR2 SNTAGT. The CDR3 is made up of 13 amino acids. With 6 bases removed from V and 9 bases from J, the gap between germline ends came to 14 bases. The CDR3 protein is CASSLTRLRELFF. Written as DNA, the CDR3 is TGTGCCAGCAGCCTCACTAGGTTGAGGGAGCTGTTTTTT.

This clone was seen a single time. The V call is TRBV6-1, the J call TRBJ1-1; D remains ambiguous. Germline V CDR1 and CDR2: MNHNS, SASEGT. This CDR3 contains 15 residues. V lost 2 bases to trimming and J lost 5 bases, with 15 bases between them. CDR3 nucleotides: TGTGCCAGCAGTGAACGAGGGAAATTGAGAACTGAAGCTTTCTTT. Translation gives CASSERGKLRTEAFF.